This record looks at one TCR beta chain sequence and its context. The entry originates in a study of blood T cell repertoires in COVID-19. Measured with immunoSEQ multiplex PCR; TCRdb has only the in-frame clones, and not every one. The data show tens of thousands of clones, 82% seen once. The CDR3 is made up of 17 amino acids. V was trimmed by 7 bases and J by 0 bases, leaving 16 bases between them. The germline V gene encodes CDR1 SNHLY and CDR2 FYNNEI. This clonotype was obtained from a human donor in a cohort sampled during active COVID-19. Sequenced input: peripheral blood. The chain links TRBV2 to TRBJ1-6; possibly TRBD1 for D (6 bases). The CDR3 loop reads CASTYKRGGSYNSPLHF. The CDR3 coding sequence is TGTGCCAGCACCTACAAAAGGGGGGGCTCCTATAATTCACCCCTCCACTTT.